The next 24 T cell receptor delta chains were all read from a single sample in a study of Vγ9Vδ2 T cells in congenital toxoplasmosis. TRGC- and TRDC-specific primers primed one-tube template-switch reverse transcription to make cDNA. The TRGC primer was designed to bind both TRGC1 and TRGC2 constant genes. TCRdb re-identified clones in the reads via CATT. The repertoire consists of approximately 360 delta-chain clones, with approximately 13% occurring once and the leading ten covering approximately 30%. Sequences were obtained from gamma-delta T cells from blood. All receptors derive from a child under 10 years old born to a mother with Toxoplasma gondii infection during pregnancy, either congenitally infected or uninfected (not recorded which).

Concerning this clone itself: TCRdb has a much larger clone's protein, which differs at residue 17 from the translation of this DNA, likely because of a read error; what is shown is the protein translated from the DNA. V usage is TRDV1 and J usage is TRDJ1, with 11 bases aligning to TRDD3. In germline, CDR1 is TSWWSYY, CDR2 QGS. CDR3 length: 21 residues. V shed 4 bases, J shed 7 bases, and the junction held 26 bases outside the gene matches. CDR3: CALGGLNSRMTGGYSPVKLIF. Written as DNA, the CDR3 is TGTGCTCTTGGGGGACTAAATTCCCGGATGACTGGGGGATATTCACCCGTTAAACTCATCTTT.

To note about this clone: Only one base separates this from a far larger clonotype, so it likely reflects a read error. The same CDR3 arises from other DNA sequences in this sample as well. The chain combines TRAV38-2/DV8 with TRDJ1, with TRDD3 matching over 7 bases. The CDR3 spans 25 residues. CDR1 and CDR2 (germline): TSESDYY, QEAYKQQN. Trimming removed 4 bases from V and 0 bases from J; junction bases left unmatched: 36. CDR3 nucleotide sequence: TGTGCTTATAGGTCGAAGACCCCTTGGGTCCCGGACTGGGGATTTCGGTCGCCTTACACCGATAAACTCATCTTT. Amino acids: CAYRSKTPWVPDWGFRSPYTDKLIF.

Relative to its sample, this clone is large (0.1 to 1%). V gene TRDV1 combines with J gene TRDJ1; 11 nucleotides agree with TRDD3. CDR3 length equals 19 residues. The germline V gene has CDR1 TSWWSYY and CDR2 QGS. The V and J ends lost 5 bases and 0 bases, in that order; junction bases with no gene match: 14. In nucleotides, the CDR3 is TGTGCTCTTGGGCCTCCCCGGTACTGGGGGATAGGTAACACCGATAAACTCATCTTT. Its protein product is CALGPPRYWGIGNTDKLIF.

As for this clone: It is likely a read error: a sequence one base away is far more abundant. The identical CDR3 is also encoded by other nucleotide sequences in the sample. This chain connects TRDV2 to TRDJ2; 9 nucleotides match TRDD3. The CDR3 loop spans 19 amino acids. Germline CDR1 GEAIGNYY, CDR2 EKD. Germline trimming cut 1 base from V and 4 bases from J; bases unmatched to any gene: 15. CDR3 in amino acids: CACDTVLGDTLTSTAQLFF. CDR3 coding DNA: TGTGCCTGTGACACTGTACTTGGGGATACGCTAACTTCGACAGCACAACTCTTCTTT.

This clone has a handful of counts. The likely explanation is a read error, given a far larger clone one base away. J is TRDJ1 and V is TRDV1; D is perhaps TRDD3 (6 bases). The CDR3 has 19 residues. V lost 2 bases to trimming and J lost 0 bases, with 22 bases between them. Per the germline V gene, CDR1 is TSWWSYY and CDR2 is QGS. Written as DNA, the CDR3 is TGTGCTCTTGGGGAATGGTCTGGGGACACAAGGGGGTACACCGATAAACTCATCTTT. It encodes CALGEWSGDTRGYTDKLIF.

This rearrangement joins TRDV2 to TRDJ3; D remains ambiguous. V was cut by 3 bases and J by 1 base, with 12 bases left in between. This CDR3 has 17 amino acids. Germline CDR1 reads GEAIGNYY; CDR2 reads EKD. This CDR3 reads CACDPGDTSWDTRQMFF. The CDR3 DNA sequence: TGTGCCTGTGACCCGGGAGACACGTCCTGGGACACCCGACAGATGTTTTTC.

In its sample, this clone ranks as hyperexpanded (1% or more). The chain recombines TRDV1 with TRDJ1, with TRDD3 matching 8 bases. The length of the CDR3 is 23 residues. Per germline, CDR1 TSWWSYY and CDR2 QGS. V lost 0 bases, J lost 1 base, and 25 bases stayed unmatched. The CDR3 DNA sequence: TGTGCTCTTGGGGAACTCTACCGGGAGGCTTCTGGGGGAGTTGTACGCGTCACCGATAAACTCATCTTT. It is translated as CALGELYREASGGVVRVTDKLIF.

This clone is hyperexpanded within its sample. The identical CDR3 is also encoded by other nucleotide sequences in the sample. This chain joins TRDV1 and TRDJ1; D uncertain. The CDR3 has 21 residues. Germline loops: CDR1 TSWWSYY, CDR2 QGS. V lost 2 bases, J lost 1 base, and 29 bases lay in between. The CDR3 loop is CALGETPNRGTGPFPTDKLIF. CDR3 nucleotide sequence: TGTGCTCTTGGGGAAACCCCTAATCGAGGCACGGGACCTTTTCCCACCGATAAACTCATCTTT.

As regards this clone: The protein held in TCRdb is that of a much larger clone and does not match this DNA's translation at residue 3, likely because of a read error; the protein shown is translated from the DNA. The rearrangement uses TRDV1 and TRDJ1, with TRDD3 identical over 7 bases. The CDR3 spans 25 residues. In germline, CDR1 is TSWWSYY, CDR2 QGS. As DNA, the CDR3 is TGTGCTCCTGGGGAACAACCTAAGGATTACGTTGTACTGGGGAGACCTGGGCCCTACACCGATAAACTCATCTTT. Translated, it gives CAPGEQPKDYVVLGRPGPYTDKLIF.

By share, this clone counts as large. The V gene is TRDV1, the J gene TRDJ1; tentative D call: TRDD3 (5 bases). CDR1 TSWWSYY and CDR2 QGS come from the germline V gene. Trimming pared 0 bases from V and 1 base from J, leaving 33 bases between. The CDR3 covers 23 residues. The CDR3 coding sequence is TGTGCTCTTGGGGAACTAGCCTCCCTGTGTCCCCTCAGTACTGGAATGGGCACCGATAAACTCATCTTT. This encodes CALGELASLCPLSTGMGTDKLIF.

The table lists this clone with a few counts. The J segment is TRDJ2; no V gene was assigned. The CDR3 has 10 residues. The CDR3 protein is CSALTAQLFF. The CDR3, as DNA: TGTAGTGCTTTGACAGCACAACTCTTCTTT.

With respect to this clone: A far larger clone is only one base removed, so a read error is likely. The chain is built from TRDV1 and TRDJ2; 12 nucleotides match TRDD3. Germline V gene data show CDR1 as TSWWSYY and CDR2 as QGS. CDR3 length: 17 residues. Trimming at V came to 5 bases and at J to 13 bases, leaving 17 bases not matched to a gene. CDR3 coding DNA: TGTGCTCTTGGGATAACTGGGGGATACAGTTACACCGATACACTCTTCTTT. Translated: CALGITGGYSYTDTLFF.

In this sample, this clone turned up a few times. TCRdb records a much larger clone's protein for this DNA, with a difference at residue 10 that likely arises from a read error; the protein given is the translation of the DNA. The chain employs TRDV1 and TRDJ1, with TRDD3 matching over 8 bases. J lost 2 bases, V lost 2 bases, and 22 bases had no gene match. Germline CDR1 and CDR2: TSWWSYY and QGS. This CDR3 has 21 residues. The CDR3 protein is CALGETKPTWRSMGDTDKLIF. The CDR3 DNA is TGTGCTCTTGGGGAAACAAAGCCTACCTGGAGATCCATGGGGGATACCGATAAACTCATCTTT.

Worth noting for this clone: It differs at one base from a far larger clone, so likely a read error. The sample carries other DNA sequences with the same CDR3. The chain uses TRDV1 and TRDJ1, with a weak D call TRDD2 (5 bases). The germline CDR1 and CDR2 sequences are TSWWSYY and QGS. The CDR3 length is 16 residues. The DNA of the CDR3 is TGTGCTCTTGGGGAGACCCCTACCCGAGACACCGACAAACTCATCTTT. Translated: CALGETPTRDTDKLIF.

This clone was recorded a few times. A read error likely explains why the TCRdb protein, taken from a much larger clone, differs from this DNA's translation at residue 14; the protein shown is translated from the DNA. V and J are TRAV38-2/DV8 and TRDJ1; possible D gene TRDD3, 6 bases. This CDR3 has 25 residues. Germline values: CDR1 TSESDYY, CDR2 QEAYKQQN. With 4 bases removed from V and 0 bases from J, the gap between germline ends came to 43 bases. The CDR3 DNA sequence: TGTGCTTATAGGTCGAAGACCCCTTGGGTCCCGGACTGGGTATTTCGATCGCCTTACACCGATAAACTCATCTTT. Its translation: CAYRSKTPWVPDWVFRSPYTDKLIF.

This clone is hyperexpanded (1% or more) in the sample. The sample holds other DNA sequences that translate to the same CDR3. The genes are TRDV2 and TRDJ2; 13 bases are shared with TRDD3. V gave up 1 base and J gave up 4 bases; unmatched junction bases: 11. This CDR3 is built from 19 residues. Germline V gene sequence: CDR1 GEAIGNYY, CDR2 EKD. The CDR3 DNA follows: TGTGCCTGTGACACTGTACTGGGGGATACGCTAACTTCGACAGCACAACTCTTCTTT. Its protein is CACDTVLGDTLTSTAQLFF.

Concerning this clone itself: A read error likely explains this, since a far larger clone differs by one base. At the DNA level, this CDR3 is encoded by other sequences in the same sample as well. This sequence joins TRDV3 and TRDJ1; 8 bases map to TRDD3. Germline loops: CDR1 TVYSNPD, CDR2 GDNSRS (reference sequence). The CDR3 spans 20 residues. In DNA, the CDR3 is TGTGCTTCCGCGATCTTCCTGCGTCAGTCTGGGGATACTCCAGTCGATAAACTCATCTTT. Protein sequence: CASAIFLRQSGDTPVDKLIF.

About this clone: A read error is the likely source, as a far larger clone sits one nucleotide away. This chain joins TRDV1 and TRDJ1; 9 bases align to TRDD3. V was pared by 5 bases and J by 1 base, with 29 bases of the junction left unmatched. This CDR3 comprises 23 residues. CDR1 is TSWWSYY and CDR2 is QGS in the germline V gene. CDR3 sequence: CALGNLQGLWGRPGDTCTDKLIF. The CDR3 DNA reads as TGTGCTCTTGGGAACCTCCAGGGGCTATGGGGTCGGCCGGGGGATACCTGCACCGATAAACTCATCTTT.

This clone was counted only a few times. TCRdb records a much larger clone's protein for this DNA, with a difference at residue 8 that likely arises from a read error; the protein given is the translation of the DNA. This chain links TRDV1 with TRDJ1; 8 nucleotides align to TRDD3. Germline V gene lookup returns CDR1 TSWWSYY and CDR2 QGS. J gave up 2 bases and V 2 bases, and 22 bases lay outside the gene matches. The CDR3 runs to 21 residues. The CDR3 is CALGETKLTLRSMGDTDKLIF. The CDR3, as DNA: TGTGCTCTTGGGGAAACAAAGCTTACCTTGAGATCCATGGGGGATACCGATAAACTCATCTTT.

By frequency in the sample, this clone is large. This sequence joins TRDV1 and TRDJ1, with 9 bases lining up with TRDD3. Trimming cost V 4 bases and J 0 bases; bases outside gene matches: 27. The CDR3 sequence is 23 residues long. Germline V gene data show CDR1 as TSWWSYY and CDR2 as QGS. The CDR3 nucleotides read TGTGCTCTTGGGGGAGAACTTCCCATCGGTATGAGGGGGATACAAGTTGACACCGATAAACTCATCTTT. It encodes CALGGELPIGMRGIQVDTDKLIF.

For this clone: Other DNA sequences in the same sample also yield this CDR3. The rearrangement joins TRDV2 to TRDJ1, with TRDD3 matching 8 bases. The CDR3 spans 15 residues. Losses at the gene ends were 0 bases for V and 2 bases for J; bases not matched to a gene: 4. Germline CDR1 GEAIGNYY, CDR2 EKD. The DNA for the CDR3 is TGTGCCTGTGACACCCTGGGGGAGGGAACCGATAAACTCATCTTT. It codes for CACDTLGEGTDKLIF.

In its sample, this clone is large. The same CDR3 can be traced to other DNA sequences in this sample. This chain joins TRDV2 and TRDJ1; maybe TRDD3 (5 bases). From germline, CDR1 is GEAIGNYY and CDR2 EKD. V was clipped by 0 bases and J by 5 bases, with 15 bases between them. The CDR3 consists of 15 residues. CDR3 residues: CACDTVGGPRDKLIF. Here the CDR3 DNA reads TGTGCCTGTGACACCGTAGGGGGGCCACGTGATAAACTCATCTTT.

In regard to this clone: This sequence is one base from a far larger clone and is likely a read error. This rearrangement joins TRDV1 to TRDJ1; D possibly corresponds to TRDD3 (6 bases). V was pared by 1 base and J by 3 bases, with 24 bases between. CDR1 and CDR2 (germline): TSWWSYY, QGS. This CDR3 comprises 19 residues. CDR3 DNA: TGTGCTCTTGGGGAACGGTCTGGGGACACAAGGGGGTACTCCGATAAACTCATCTTT. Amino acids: CALGERSGDTRGYSDKLIF.

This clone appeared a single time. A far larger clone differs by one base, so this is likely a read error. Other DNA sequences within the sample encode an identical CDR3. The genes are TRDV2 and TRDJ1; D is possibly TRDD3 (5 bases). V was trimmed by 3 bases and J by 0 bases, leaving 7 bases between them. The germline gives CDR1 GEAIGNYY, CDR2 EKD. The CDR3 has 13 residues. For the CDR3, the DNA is TGTGCCTGTGACCCGGGGGACACCGATAAACTCATCTTT. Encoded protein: CACDPGDTDKLIF.